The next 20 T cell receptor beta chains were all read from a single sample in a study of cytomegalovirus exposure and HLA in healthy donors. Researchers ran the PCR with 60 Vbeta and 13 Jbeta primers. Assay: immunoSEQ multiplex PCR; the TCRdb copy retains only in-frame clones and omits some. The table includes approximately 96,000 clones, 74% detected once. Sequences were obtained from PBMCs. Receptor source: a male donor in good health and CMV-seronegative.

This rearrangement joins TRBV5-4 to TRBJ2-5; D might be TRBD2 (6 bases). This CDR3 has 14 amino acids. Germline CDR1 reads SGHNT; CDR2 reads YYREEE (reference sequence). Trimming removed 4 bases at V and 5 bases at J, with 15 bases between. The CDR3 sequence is CASSRGAGRETQYF. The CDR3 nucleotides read TGTGCCAGCAGCCGGGGCGCGGGAAGGGAGACCCAGTACTTC.

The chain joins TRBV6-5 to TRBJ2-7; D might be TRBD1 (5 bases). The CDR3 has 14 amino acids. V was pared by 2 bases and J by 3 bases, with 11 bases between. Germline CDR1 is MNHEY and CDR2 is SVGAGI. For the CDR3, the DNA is TGTGCCAGCAGTTACCTGGACAAGAACTACGAGCAGTACTTC. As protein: CASSYLDKNYEQYF.

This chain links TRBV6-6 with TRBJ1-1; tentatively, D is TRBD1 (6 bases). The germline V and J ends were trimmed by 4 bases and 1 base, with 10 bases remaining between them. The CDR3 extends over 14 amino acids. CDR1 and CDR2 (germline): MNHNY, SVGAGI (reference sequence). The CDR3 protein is CASSSVDRNTEAFF. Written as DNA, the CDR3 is TGTGCCAGCAGTTCCGTGGACAGGAACACTGAAGCTTTCTTT.

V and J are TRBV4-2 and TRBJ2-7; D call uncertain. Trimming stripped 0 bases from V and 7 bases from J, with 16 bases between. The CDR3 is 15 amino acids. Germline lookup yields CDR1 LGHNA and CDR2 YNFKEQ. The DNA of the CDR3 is TGTGCCAGCAGCCAAGATCTTTTGGCCCCAGTAGAGCAGTACTTC. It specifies CASSQDLLAPVEQYF.

The CDR3 nucleotides are TGTGCCAGCAGTTTAGTAATTGAGGGATCCCCTTCTGGGGCCAACGTCCTGACTTTC. It translates to CASSLVIEGSPSGANVLTF. The J gene is TRBJ2-6, the V gene TRBV27, with D possibly matching TRBD2 (5 bases). The CDR3 has 19 residues. Trimming removed 2 bases at V and 1 base at J, with 18 bases between. Germline CDR1 reads MNHEY; CDR2 reads SMNVEV (reference sequence).

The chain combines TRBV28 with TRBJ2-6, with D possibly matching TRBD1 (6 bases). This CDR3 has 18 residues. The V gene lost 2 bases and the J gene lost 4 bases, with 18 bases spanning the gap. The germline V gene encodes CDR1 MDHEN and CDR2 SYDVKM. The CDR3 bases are TGTGCCAGCAGTTTAGTTTTGACAGGAGGCGTGGGGGCCAACGTCCTGACTTTC. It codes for CASSLVLTGGVGANVLTF.

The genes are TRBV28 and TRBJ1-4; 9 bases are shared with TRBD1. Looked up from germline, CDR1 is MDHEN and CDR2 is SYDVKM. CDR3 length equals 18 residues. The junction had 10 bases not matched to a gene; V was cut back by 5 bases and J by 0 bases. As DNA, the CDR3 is TGTGCCAGCAGTCCATCTTCCGGGACAGGGACAACTAATGAAAAACTGTTTTTT. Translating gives CASSPSSGTGTTNEKLFF.

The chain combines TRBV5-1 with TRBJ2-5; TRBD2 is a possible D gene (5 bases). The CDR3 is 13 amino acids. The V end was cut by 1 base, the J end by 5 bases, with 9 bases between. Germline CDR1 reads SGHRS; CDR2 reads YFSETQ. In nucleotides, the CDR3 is TGCGCCAGCAGCTTGTCGGGGTCCGAGACCCAGTACTTC. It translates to CASSLSGSETQYF.

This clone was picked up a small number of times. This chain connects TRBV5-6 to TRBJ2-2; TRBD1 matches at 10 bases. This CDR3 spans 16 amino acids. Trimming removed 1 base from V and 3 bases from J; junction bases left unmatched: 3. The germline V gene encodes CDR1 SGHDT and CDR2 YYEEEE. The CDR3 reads CASSLLGQGHTGELFF. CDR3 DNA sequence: TGTGCCAGCAGCTTGCTGGGACAGGGGCACACCGGGGAGCTGTTTTTT.

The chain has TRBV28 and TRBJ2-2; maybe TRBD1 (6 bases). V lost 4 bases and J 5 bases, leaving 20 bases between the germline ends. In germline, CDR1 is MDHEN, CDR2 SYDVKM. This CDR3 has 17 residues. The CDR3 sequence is CASSSGHTGSGTGELFF. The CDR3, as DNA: TGTGCCAGCAGTTCTGGCCATACAGGGAGCGGAACCGGGGAGCTGTTTTTT. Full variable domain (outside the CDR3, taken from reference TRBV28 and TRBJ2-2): DVKVTQSSRYLVKRTGEKVFLECVQDMDHENMFWYRQDPGLGLRLIYFSYDVKMKEKGDIPEGYSVSREKKERFSLILESASTNQTSMYLCASSSGHTGSGTGELFFGEGSRLTVL.

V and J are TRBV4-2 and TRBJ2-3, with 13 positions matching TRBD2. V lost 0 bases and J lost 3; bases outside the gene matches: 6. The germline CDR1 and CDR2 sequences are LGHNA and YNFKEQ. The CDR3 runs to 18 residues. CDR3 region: CASSQESAGLAGTDTQYF. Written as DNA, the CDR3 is TGTGCCAGCAGCCAAGAGAGTGCGGGACTAGCGGGAACAGATACGCAGTATTTT.

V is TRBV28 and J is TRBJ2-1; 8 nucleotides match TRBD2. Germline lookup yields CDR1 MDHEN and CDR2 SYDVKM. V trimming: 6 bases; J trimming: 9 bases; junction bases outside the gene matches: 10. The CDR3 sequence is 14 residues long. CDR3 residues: CASRGTRLFSEQFF. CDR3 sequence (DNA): TGTGCCAGCAGGGGGACTAGACTTTTCAGTGAGCAGTTCTTC. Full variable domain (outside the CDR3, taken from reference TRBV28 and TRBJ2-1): DVKVTQSSRYLVKRTGEKVFLECVQDMDHENMFWYRQDPGLGLRLIYFSYDVKMKEKGDIPEGYSVSREKKERFSLILESASTNQTSMYLCASRGTRLFSEQFFGPGTRLTVL.

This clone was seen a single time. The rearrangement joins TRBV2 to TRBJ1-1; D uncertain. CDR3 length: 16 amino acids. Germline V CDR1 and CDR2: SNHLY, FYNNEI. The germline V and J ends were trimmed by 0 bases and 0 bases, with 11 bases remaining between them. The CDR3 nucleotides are TGTGCCAGCAGTGAAGCAGGAGGCACTCTGAACACTGAAGCTTTCTTT. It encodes CASSEAGGTLNTEAFF.

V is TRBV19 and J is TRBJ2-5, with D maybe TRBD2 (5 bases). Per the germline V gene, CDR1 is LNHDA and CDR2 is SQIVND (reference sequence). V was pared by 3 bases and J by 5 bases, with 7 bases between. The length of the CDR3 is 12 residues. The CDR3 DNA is TGTGCCAGTAGTATCCCGGGGGAGACCCAGTACTTC. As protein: CASSIPGETQYF.

DNA of the CDR3: TGCGCCAGCAGCTTGGAGGGGCCAGGGGGCACAGATACGCAGTATTTT. Encoded protein: CASSLEGPGGTDTQYF. The chain uses TRBV5-1 and TRBJ2-3; perhaps TRBD1 as D (6 bases). Trimming removed 0 bases from V and 1 base from J, with 12 bases in between. Germline CDR1 and CDR2: SGHRS and YFSETQ. The CDR3 is made up of 16 amino acids. The full variable domain, in which reference TRBV5-1 and TRBJ2-3 provide the parts outside the CDR3, is KAGVTQTPRYLIKTRGQQVTLSCSPISGHRSVSWYQQTPGQGLQFLFEYFSETQRNKGNFPGRFSGRQFSNSRSEMNVSTLELGDSALYLCASSLEGPGGTDTQYFGPGTRLTVL.

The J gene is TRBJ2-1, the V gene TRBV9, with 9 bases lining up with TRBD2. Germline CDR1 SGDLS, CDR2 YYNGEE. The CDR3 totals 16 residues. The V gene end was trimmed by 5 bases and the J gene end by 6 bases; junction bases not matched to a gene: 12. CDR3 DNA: TGTGCCAGCAGTGAAGAGGTGCAGCGGGAGGTCAATGAGCAGTTCTTC. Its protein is CASSEEVQREVNEQFF.

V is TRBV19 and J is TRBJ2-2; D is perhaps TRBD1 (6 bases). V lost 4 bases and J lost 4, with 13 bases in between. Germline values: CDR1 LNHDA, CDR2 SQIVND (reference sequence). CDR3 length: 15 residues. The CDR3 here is CASSTQGTGTGELFF. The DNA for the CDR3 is TGTGCCAGTAGTACCCAGGGGACGGGCACCGGGGAGCTGTTTTTT.

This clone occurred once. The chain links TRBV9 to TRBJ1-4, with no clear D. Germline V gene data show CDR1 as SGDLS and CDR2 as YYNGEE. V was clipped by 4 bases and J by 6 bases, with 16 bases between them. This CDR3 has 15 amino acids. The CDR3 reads CASSLRPGWDEKLFF. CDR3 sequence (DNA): TGTGCCAGCAGCCTGCGTCCGGGATGGGATGAAAAACTGTTTTTT. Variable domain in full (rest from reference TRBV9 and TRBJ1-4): DSGVTQTPKHLITATGQRVTLRCSPRSGDLSVYWYQQSLDQGLQFLIQYYNGEERAKGNILERFSAQQFPDLHSELNLSSLELGDSALYFCASSLRPGWDEKLFFGSGTQLSVL.

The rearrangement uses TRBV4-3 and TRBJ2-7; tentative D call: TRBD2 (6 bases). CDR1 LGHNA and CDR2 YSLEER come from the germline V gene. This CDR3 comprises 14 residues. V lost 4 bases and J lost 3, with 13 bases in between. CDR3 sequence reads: CASSPGTGVYEQYF. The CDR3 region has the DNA TGCGCCAGCAGCCCTGGGACGGGGGTCTACGAGCAGTACTTC.

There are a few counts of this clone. CDR3 loop: CASSRDRDRYEQYF. For the CDR3, the DNA is TGTGCCAGCAGTCGTGACAGGGATCGCTACGAGCAGTACTTC. The chain employs TRBV6-1 and TRBJ2-7; 7 bases are a match to TRBD1. Per the germline V gene, CDR1 is MNHNS and CDR2 is SASEGT. Losses at the gene ends were 5 bases for V and 3 bases for J; bases not matched to a gene: 7. CDR3 length: 14 residues.